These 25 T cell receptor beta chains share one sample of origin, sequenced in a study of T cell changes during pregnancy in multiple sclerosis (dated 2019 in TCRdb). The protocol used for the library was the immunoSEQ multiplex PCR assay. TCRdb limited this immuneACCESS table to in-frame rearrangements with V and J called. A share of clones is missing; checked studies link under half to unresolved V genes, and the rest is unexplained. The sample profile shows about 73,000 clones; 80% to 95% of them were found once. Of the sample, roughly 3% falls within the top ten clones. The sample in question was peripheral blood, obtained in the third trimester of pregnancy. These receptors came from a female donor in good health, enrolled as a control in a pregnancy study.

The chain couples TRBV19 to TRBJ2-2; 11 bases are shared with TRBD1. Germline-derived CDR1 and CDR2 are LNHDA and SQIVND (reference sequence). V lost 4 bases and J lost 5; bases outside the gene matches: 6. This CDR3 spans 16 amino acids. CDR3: CASSNLGTGGTGELFF. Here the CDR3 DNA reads TGTGCCAGTAGTAACCTCGGGACAGGGGGAACCGGGGAGCTGTTTTTT.

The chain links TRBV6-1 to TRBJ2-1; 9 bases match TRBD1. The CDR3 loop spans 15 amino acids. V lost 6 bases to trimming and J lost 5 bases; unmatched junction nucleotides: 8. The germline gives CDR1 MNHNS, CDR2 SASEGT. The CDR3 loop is CASSYGQGIDNEQFF. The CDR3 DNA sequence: TGTGCCAGCAGCTATGGACAGGGGATAGACAATGAGCAGTTCTTC.

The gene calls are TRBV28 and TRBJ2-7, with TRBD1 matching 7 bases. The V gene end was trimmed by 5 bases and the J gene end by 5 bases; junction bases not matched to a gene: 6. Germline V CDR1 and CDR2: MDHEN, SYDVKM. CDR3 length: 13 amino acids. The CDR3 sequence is CASSLTGNHEQYF. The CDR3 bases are TGTGCCAGCAGTCTGACAGGGAATCACGAGCAGTACTTC.

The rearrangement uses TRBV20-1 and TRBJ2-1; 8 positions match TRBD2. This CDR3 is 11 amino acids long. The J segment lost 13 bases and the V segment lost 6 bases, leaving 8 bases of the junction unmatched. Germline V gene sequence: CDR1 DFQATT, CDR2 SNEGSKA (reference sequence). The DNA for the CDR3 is TGCAGTGCCAAACTAGCGGCCTCCCAGTTCTTC. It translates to CSAKLAASQFF.

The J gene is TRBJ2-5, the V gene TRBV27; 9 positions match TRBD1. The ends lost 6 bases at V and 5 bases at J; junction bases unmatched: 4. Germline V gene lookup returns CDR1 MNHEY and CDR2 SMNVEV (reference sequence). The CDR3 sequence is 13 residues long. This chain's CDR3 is CASSRQGVETQYF. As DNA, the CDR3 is TGTGCCAGCAGCCGACAGGGGGTGGAGACCCAGTACTTC.

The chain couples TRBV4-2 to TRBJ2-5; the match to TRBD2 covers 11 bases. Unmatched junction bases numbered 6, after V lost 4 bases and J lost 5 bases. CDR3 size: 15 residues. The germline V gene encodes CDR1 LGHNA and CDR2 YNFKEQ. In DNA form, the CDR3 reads TGTGCCAGCAGCCCACTAGCGGGAGACGGTGAGACCCAGTACTTC. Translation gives CASSPLAGDGETQYF.

The CDR3 here is CASSSSTDTQYF. Here the CDR3 DNA reads TGCGCCAGCAGCTCTAGCACAGATACGCAGTATTTT. The chain is built from TRBV5-1 and TRBJ2-3; the D is unclear. V was shortened by 3 bases and J by 0 bases, with 2 bases between the two germline ends. This CDR3 region has 12 residues. From germline, CDR1 is SGHRS and CDR2 YFSETQ.

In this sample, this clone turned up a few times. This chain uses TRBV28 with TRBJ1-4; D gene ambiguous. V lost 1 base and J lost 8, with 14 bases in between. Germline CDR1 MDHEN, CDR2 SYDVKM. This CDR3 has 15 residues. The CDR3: CASSLYSQKKEKLFF. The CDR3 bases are TGTGCCAGCAGTTTATATAGCCAGAAGAAGGAAAAACTGTTTTTT.

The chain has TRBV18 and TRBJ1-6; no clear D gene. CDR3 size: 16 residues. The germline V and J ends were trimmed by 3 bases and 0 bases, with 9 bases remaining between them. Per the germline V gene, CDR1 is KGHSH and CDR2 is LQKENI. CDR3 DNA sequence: TGTGCCAGCTCACCCGAGGAGAGCTCCTATAATTCACCCCTCCACTTT. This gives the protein CASSPEESSYNSPLHF.

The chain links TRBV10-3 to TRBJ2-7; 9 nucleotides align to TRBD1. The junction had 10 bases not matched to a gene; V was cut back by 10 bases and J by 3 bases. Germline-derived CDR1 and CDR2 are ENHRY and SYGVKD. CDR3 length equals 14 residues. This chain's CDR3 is CATQTGGESYEQYF. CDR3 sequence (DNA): TGTGCCACCCAGACAGGGGGGGAAAGCTACGAGCAGTACTTC.

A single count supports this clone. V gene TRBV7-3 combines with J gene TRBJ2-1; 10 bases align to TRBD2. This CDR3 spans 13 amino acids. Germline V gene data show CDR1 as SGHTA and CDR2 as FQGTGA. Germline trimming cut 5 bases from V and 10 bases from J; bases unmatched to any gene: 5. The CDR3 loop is CASSLAGESEQFF. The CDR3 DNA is TGTGCCAGCAGCCTAGCGGGAGAGTCCGAGCAGTTCTTC.

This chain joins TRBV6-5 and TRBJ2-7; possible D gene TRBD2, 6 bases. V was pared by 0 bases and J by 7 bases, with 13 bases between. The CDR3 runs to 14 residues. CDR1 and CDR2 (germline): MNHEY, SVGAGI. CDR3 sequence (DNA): TGTGCCAGCAGTTACTCGGTTTGGGGACTTGAGCAGTACTTC. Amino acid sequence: CASSYSVWGLEQYF.

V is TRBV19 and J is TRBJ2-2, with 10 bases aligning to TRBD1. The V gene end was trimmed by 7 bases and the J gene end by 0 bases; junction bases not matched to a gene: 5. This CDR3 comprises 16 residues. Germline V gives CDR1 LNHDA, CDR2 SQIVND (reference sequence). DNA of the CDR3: TGTGCCAGTACGGGACAGGGGACTCCGAACACCGGGGAGCTGTTTTTT. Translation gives CASTGQGTPNTGELFF.

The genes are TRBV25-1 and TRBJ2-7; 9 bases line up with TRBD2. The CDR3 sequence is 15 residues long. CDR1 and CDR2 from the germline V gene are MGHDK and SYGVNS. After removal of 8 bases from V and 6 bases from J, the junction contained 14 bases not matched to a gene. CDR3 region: CASSDGGAGGSEQYF. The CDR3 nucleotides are TGTGCCAGCTCCGATGGGGGAGCGGGAGGATCCGAGCAGTACTTC.

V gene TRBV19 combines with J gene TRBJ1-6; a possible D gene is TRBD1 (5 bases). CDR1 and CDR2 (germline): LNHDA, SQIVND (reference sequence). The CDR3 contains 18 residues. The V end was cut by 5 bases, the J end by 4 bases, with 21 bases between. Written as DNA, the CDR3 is TGTGCCAGTAGTGGAGTGGACACCAAGGGGCCATATAATTCACCCCTCCACTTT. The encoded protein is CASSGVDTKGPYNSPLHF.

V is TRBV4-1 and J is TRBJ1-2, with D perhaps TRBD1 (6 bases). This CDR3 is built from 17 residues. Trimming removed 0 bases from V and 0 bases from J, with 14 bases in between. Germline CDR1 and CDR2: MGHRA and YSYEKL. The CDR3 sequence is CASSQDHPGTPNYGYTF. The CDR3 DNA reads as TGCGCCAGCAGCCAAGACCACCCCGGGACACCTAACTATGGCTACACCTTC.

CDR3 coding DNA: TGTGCCATCAGTGAGTCGATGGCAGGGGGCACAGATACGCAGTATTTT. It codes for CAISESMAGGTDTQYF. V usage is TRBV10-3 and J usage is TRBJ2-3; possible D gene TRBD1, 6 bases. V was clipped by 0 bases and J by 1 base, with 11 bases between them. The CDR3 loop spans 16 amino acids. CDR1 is ENHRY and CDR2 is SYGVKD in the germline V gene.

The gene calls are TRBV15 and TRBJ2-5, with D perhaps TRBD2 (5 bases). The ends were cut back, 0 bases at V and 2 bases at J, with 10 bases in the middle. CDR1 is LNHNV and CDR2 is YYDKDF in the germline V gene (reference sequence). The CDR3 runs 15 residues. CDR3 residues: CATSRDGLNQETQYF. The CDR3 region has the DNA TGTGCCACCAGCAGAGATGGACTGAATCAAGAGACCCAGTACTTC.

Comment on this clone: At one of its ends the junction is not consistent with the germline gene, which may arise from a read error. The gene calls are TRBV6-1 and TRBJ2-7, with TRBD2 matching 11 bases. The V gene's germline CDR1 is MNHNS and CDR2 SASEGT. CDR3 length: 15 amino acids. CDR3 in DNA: TGTGCCAGCAGCGAAGGTAGCGGGGGGGCCTACGAGCAGTACTTC. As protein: CASSEGSGGAYEQYF.

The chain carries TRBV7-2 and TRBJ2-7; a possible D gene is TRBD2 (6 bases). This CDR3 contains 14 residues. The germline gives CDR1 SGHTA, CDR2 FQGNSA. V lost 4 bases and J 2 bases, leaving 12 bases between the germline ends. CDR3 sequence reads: CASSSLAPTYEQYF. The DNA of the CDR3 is TGTGCCAGCAGCTCGCTAGCGCCGACCTACGAGCAGTACTTC.

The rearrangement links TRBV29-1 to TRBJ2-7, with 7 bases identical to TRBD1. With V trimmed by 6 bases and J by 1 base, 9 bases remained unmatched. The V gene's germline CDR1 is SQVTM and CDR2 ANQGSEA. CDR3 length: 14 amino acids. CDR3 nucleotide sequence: TGCAGCGTACGAACAGGGGTAGGGTCCTACGAGCAGTACTTC. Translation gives CSVRTGVGSYEQYF.

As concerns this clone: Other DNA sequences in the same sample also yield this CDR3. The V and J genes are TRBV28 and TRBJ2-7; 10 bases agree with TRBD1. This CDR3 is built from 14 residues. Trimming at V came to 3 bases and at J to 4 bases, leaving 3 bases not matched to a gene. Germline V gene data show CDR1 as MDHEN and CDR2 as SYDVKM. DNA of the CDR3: TGTGCCAGCAGTTTCCCGGGACAGGGGTACGAGCAGTACTTC. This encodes CASSFPGQGYEQYF.

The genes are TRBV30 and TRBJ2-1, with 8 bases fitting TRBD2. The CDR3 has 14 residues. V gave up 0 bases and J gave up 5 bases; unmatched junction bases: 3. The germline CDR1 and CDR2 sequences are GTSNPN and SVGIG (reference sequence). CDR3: CAWSVWTSNNEQFF. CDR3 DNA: TGTGCCTGGAGTGTTTGGACTAGCAACAATGAGCAGTTCTTC.

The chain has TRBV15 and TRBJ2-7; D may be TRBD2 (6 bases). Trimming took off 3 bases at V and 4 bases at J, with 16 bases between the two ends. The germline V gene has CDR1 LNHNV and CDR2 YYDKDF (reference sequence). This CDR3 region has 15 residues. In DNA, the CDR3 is TGTGCCACCAGCAGGGGAGCCGGGACTTCTTACGAGCAGTACTTC. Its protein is CATSRGAGTSYEQYF.

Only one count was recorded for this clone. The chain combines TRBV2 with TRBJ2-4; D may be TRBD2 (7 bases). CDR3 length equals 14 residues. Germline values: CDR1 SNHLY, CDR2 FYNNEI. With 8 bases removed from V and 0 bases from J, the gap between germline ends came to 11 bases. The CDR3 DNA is TGTGCCAGCCTTGGGGGGGCAGCCAAAAACATTCAGTACTTC. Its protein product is CASLGGAAKNIQYF. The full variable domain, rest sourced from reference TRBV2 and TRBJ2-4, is EPEVTQTPSHQVTQMGQEVILRCVPISNHLYFYWYRQILGQKVEFLVSFYNNEISEKSEIFDDQFSVERPDGSNFTLKIRSTKLEDSAMYFCASLGGAAKNIQYFGAGTRLSVL.